This T cell receptor (beta chain) was identified during a study of response to subunit inactivated influenza vaccine. General study points: A suggestion made by the authors is that each seasonal influenza vaccination recruits few new T cells.

This clonotype was detected a few times. The antigen is unknown. Germline lookup yields CDR1 LNHNV and CDR2 YYDKDF (reference sequence). The germline V and J ends were trimmed by 3 bases and 7 bases, with 29 bases remaining between them. CDR3 size: 19 residues. In TCRdb, the RT-PCR reads were re-called with MiXCR into one record per CDR3 protein. The sample contains roughly 460,000 distinct CDR3 sequences, approximately 9.9% of which appear only once. The sequence was obtained from a man aged 45-60 years who received an inactivated influenza vaccine. The sample here was PBMCs from blood, taken about 40 days after vaccination. The V call is TRBV15, the J call TRBJ2-3; possibly TRBD1 for D (6 bases). The CDR3 protein is CATSSDRSLRTSSRNTQYF. In DNA, the CDR3 is TGTGCCACCAGCAGCGACAGGAGCCTCCGGACTTCCTCACGGAATACGCAGTATTTT.